The 11 T cell receptor beta chains listed next were all sequenced from one sample in a study of blood T cell repertoires in COVID-19. TCRdb keeps only in-frame clones here, not all; method: immunoSEQ multiplex PCR. This table has roughly 310,000 clones, roughly 90% appearing once. Material: peripheral blood. The receptors stem from a woman between 45 and 65 years old with active or convalescent COVID-19.

The rearrangement uses TRBV15 and TRBJ2-2; 8 bases are shared with TRBD1. V dropped 1 base and J dropped 6; count of bases not matched to a gene: 4. The CDR3 sequence is 15 residues long. Germline CDR1 reads LNHNV; CDR2 reads YYDKDF (reference sequence). CDR3: CATSRADRVAGELFF. The CDR3 DNA is TGTGCCACCAGCAGAGCGGACAGGGTGGCCGGGGAGCTGTTTTTT. The complete variable domain, with remaining parts taken from reference TRBV15 and TRBJ2-2, reads DAMVIQNPRYQVTQFGKPVTLSCSQTLNHNVMYWYQQKSSQAPKLLFHYYDKDFNNEADTPDNFQSRRPNTSFCFLDIRSPGLGDTAMYLCATSRADRVAGELFFGEGSRLTVL.

The rearrangement links TRBV2 to TRBJ1-5; D is perhaps TRBD1 (6 bases). CDR3 length: 15 residues. V was trimmed by 4 bases and J by 1 base, leaving 11 bases between them. CDR1 and CDR2 from the germline V gene are SNHLY and FYNNEI. The CDR3 reads CASSVGGASNQPQHF. As DNA, the CDR3 is TGTGCCAGCAGTGTAGGGGGGGCGAGCAATCAGCCCCAGCATTTT.

The chain carries TRBV30 and TRBJ1-4; D call uncertain. The CDR3 length is 12 residues. CDR1 is GTSNPN and CDR2 is SVGIG in the germline V gene (reference sequence). Trimming took 2 bases from V and 8 from J, leaving 9 bases between them. CDR3 bases: TGTGCCTGGAGTTCGGCGGGGGAAAAACTGTTTTTT. It translates to CAWSSAGEKLFF.

This rearrangement joins TRBV16 to TRBJ2-7, with TRBD2 matching over 8 bases. The CDR3 totals 14 residues. Germline V lookup: CDR1 KGHSY, CDR2 FQNENV. Trimming at V came to 6 bases and at J to 5 bases, leaving 9 bases not matched to a gene. As DNA, the CDR3 is TGTGCCAGCAGACCGCGGGGGGCTCTCGACGAGCAGTACTTC. Translation gives CASRPRGALDEQYF.

This clone was counted only a few times. The V and J genes are TRBV9 and TRBJ1-1, with D unresolved. The V end was cut by 2 bases, the J end by 0 bases, with 5 bases between. The CDR3 is made up of 13 amino acids. The germline V gene encodes CDR1 SGDLS and CDR2 YYNGEE. CDR3 sequence: CASSVDLNTEAFF. The CDR3 DNA reads TGTGCCAGCAGCGTCGACTTGAACACTGAAGCTTTCTTT.

This chain joins TRBV4-3 and TRBJ1-2; TRBD1 is a possible D gene (5 bases). There are 15 residues in the CDR3. Germline-derived CDR1 and CDR2 are LGHNA and YSLEER. V lost 0 bases to trimming and J lost 2 bases, with 10 bases between them. The CDR3 DNA follows: TGCGCCAGCAGCCAAGATCTGGGGCGAAACTATGGCTACACCTTC. It translates to CASSQDLGRNYGYTF.

The CDR3 region is CASGLPSSGGAPDTQYF. In DNA, the CDR3 is TGTGCTAGTGGTTTGCCCTCTAGCGGGGGGGCCCCAGATACGCAGTATTTT. The chain employs TRBV12-5 and TRBJ2-3; TRBD2 agrees at 12 bases. The CDR3 contains 17 residues. The J segment lost 4 bases and the V segment lost 2 bases, leaving 7 bases of the junction unmatched. The germline CDR1 and CDR2 sequences are LGHNT and FRNRAP.

The rearrangement links TRBV7-2 to TRBJ2-1; D is perhaps TRBD2 (5 bases). CDR3 length: 14 amino acids. V was pared by 7 bases and J by 5 bases, with 15 bases between. Germline CDR1 and CDR2: SGHTA and FQGNSA. In DNA, the CDR3 is TGTGCCAGCACCCTCGTCTCGGGGAACAATGAGCAGTTCTTC. Amino acids: CASTLVSGNNEQFF.

The chain carries TRBV18 and TRBJ2-7; TRBD2 is a possible D gene (6 bases). Trimming shortened V by 5 bases and J by 2 bases, and 13 bases separated the two germline ends. The CDR3 has 14 amino acids. Germline-derived CDR1 and CDR2 are KGHSH and LQKENI. The CDR3 region has the DNA TGTGCCAGCTCAGCCCGGGACTTCCCCTACGAGCAGTACTTC. The encoded protein is CASSARDFPYEQYF.

The rearrangement links TRBV18 to TRBJ2-1; D may be TRBD2 (6 bases). Germline CDR1 KGHSH, CDR2 LQKENI. Trimming took 3 bases from V and 1 from J, leaving 10 bases between them. The CDR3 has 15 residues. The DNA of the CDR3 is TGTGCCAGCTCACCTCGACGGGAGTCCTACAATGAGCAGTTCTTC. This encodes CASSPRRESYNEQFF.

The CDR3 loop is CASKQARNQPQHF. In nucleotides, the CDR3 is TGTGCCAGTAAACAGGCCCGCAATCAGCCCCAGCATTTT. The chain uses TRBV28 and TRBJ1-5, with D perhaps TRBD1 (5 bases). The CDR3 consists of 13 residues. CDR1 and CDR2 from the germline V gene are MDHEN and SYDVKM. V shed 9 bases and J shed 2 bases, with 11 bases lying between them.